This TCR beta chain derives from a study of T cell clonotyping in hematopoietic cell transplantation. Using immunoSEQ multiplex PCR, the repertoire was profiled, and TCRdb retains in-frame clones only, with some absent. This sample yields around 16,000 clones, of which roughly nine tenths are seen a single time; 2.5% to 3% belongs to the top ten. General study points: Higher Inverse Simpson Index values in graft donor and pretransplant recipient predicted broader posttransplant TCR diversity. At the given depth, recipient repertoires were over 95% de novo clonotypes. Recipient TCR diversity dropped after transplant; expanded clonotypes rose from day 30 to 180. Cells were unsorted, so CD4 and CD8 contributions were not separated.

The J segment lost 1 base and the V segment lost 6 bases, leaving 6 bases of the junction unmatched. The CDR3 totals 14 residues. Germline CDR1 reads ENHRY; CDR2 reads SYGVKD. On this clone: Antigen unknown.

The source is a man over 45 in good health. Some clones in this sample may be carry-over from other donors' samples. What was sequenced was peripheral blood mononuclear cells. This chain uses TRBV10-3 with TRBJ2-7, with 7 bases lining up with TRBD1. DNA for the CDR3: TGTGCCATCAGAGAATCAGGGGGTTCCTACGAGCAGTACTTC. Encoded protein: CAIRESGGSYEQYF.